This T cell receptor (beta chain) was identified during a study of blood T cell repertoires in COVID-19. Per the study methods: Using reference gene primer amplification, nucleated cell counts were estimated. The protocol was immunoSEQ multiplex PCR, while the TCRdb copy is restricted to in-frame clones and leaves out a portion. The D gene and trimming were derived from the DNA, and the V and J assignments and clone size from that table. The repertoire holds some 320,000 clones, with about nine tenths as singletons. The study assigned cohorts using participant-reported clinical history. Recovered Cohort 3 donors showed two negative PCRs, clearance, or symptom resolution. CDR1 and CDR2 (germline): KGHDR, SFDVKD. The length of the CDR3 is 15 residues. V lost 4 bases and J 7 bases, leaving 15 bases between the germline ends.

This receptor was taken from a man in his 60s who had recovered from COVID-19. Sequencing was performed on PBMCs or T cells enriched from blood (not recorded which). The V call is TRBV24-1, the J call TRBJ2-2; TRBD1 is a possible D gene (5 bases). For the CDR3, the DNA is TGTGCCACCAGTGAGCCAGGGCAATTTGGCGGGGAGCTGTTTTTT. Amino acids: CATSEPGQFGGELFF.